The rows below give T cell receptor beta chains drawn from one sample of a study of blood T cell repertoires in COVID-19. The table came from immunoSEQ multiplex PCR; TCRdb's copy has only in-frame clones and leaves some out. The sample lists approximately 300,000 clones, about nine tenths occurring once. Sequenced material: peripheral blood. The receptors were sampled from a woman under 40 with COVID-19, enrolled during active disease. Both conserved end residues are part of each CDR3. The order of the fields is D gene, V gene, clone size, J gene, CDR3 DNA, CDR3 protein. D genes are given only for firm matches. Clone size, where shown, is once, few, many, or a class for clones that have expanded.

>TRBD1|TRBV5-1|-|TRBJ1-1
TGCGCCAGCAGCAAGACAGGGTTCCTCACTGAAGCTTTCTTT
CASSKTGFLTEAFF
>TRBD2|TRBV18|-|TRBJ2-1
TGTGCCAGCTCACCACAGAAGCGGGAGTTCTACAATGAGCAGTTCTTC
CASSPQKREFYNEQFF
>-|TRBV27|-|TRBJ1-4
TGTGCCAGCAGTTTAACAGCCGCAGAAAAACTGTTTTTT
CASSLTAAEKLFF
>-|TRBV12-3/TRBV12-4|-|TRBJ1-1
TGTGCCAGCAGTCCCGACGGAGGGACTGAAGCTTTCTTT
CASSPDGGTEAFF
>TRBD1|TRBV5-4|-|TRBJ2-5
TGTGCCAGCAGCTTAAGGGGGCGCACGGAGACCCAGTACTTC
CASSLRGRTETQYF
>-|TRBV9|-|TRBJ1-3
TGTGCCAGCAGCCGTCCTGGGGCCTACTCTGGAAACACCATATATTTT
CASSRPGAYSGNTIYF
>TRBD1|TRBV11-2|-|TRBJ2-7
TGTGCCAGCAGCCTTCGACAGGGGGCCTACGAGCAGTACTTC
CASSLRQGAYEQYF
>TRBD1|TRBV28|once|TRBJ2-7
TGTGCCAGCAATTCCGGGACAGGGATATCCTACGAGCAGTACTTC
CASNSGTGISYEQYF
>TRBD2|TRBV4-2|-|TRBJ2-3
TGTGCCAGCAGCCAAGGTTATAGCGGGAGGGCCAGCACAGATACGCAGTATTTT
CASSQGYSGRASTDTQYF
>TRBD1|TRBV4-1|-|TRBJ2-7
TGCGCCAGCAGCCAAGTCTGGGACAGGGAAGGCTACGAGCAGTACTTC
CASSQVWDREGYEQYF
>-|TRBV19|-|TRBJ2-7
TGTGCCAGTAGTATAACCGCTACTAGCCCCTACGAGCAGTACTTC
CASSITATSPYEQYF
>TRBD1|TRBV24-1|-|TRBJ2-1
TGTGCCACCAGGGGGGGGACAGGGGGATACAATGAGCAGTTCTTC
CATRGGTGGYNEQFF
>-|TRBV5-4|once|TRBJ1-4
TGTGCCAGCAGCTTGAAGACAGGCCCGGAGGAAAAACTGTTTTTT
CASSLKTGPEEKLFF
>TRBD1|TRBV7-2|-|TRBJ1-2
TGTGCCAGCAGCTTAGTTGGCGGACAGGGATCGAGTTATGGCTACACCTTC
CASSLVGGQGSSYGYTF
>TRBD1|TRBV5-4|-|TRBJ1-2
TGTGCCAGCAGACCTGACAGGGAAAATGGCTACACCTTC
CASRPDRENGYTF
>-|TRBV25-1|-|TRBJ2-3
TGTGCCAGCAGTGAATCCCAGATGAAGACAGATACGCAGTATTTT
CASSESQMKTDTQYF
>-|TRBV14|-|TRBJ1-2
TGTGCCAGCAGCCAAGATCCAGGATATGGCTACACCTTC
CASSQDPGYGYTF
>-|TRBV21-1|-|TRBJ2-3
TGTGCCAGCAGGAAAACGCCTAATAGCGGGAGGGGGGCAGATACGCAGTATTTT
CASRKTPNSGRGADTQYF
>-|TRBV11-2|-|TRBJ1-6
TGTGCCAGCAGCTTAGATCTAGTCCTCTCCTATAATTCACCCCTCCACTTT
CASSLDLVLSYNSPLHF
>TRBD2|TRBV19|-|TRBJ2-2
TGTGCCAGTAGTTGGACTAGCGGGCGCACCGGGGAGCTGTTTTTT
CASSWTSGRTGELFF
>TRBD1|TRBV6-6|few|TRBJ1-6
TGTGCCAGCAGGCGATCCTCCGGGACAGGCCCCGTTAGTCCCCTCCACTTT
CASRRSSGTGPVSPLHF
>-|TRBV10-3|-|TRBJ1-5
TGTGCCATCGCGGAAAGCAATCAGCCCCAGCATTTT
CAIAESNQPQHF
>TRBD2|TRBV7-2|-|TRBJ2-2
TGTGCCAGCAGCCCCGGGACTAGTCCCGGGGAGCTGTTTTTT
CASSPGTSPGELFF
>TRBD1|TRBV10-1|-|TRBJ1-1
TGCGCCAGCAGATCAGGGGGGAACACTGAAGCTTTCTTT
CASRSGGNTEAFF
>-|TRBV7-9|-|TRBJ1-5
TGTGCCAGCAGCTTAGCCCCCCGCGGGATGGTTGTGGATCAGCCCCAGCATTTT
CASSLAPRGMVVDQPQHF
>-|TRBV6-6|-|TRBJ1-1
TGTGCCAGCAGTTCAAGACAGCCGAACACTGAAGCTTTCTTT
CASSSRQPNTEAFF
>TRBD1|TRBV7-2|few|TRBJ1-1
TGTGCCAGCAGCGCGGACAGGGGGAGAACTGAAGCTTTCTTT
CASSADRGRTEAFF
>-|TRBV28|-|TRBJ1-5
TGTGCCAGCAGTCCATGGGTTGGGGAGGGGAATCAGCCCCAGCATTTT
CASSPWVGEGNQPQHF
>TRBD2|TRBV2|-|TRBJ2-3
TGTGCCAGCGCGGCGGGAGCTGGTTGGGGCACAGATACGCAGTATTTT
CASAAGAGWGTDTQYF
>TRBD2|TRBV3-1/TRBV3-2|-|TRBJ2-3
TGTGCCAGCAGTCTTAGCGGGGGCACAGATACGCAGTATTTT
CASSLSGGTDTQYF
>TRBD1|TRBV6-5|-|TRBJ1-2
TGTGCCAGCAGCTACGGGACAGCGGATGGCTACACCTTC
CASSYGTADGYTF
>-|TRBV29-1|-|TRBJ2-5
TGCAGCGTTGTTTCGGGAGAGACCCAGTACTTC
CSVVSGETQYF
>TRBD1|TRBV18|once|TRBJ1-2
TGTGCCAGCTCACGGGACAGGGATGGCTACACCTTC
CASSRDRDGYTF
>TRBD1|TRBV19|-|TRBJ1-2
TGTGCCAGTAGTATTACGGGACAGGGGAACTATGGCTACACCTTC
CASSITGQGNYGYTF
>-|TRBV4-3|-|TRBJ1-4
TGCGCCAGCAGCCCCACCCTGGGAGGAGACGAAAAACTGTTTTTT
CASSPTLGGDEKLFF
>-|TRBV6-1|-|TRBJ2-2
TGTGCCAGCAGTGAAGGCGGGCCAGGCCGGGTGCTGTTTTTT
CASSEGGPGRVLFF
>TRBD2|TRBV29-1|-|TRBJ2-1
TGCAGCGTGGACACTAGCGGACTCTACAATGAGCAGTTCTTC
CSVDTSGLYNEQFF
>-|TRBV19|-|TRBJ1-2
TGTGCCAGTAGATTCAACGGGCAGGGCCAAGGCTACACCTTC
CASRFNGQGQGYTF
>-|TRBV6-1|-|TRBJ2-2
TGTGCCAGCAGTGAAACGGCGAACACCGGGGAGCTGTTTTTT
CASSETANTGELFF
>-|TRBV11-1|-|TRBJ2-3
TGTGCCAGCAGCTTAGGAGCCCGCACAGATACGCAGTATTTT
CASSLGARTDTQYF
>-|TRBV14|-|TRBJ2-3
TGTGCCAGCAGCCAAGATGCGCCAGATACGCAGTATTTT
CASSQDAPDTQYF
>-|TRBV19|-|TRBJ2-2
TGTGCCAGTACCCGCGGGTGGACAGAGAGCACCGGGGAGCTGTTTTTT
CASTRGWTESTGELFF
>TRBD1|TRBV6-2/TRBV6-3|-|TRBJ1-2
TGTGCCAGCAGTCCCCGAGGGGGCGGCTATGGCTACACCTTC
CASSPRGGGYGYTF
>-|TRBV4-3|-|TRBJ1-2
TGCGCCAGCAGCCAGGGGACCGGGACCCTCAGGGGTGGCTACACCTTC
CASSQGTGTLRGGYTF
>TRBD1|TRBV25-1|-|TRBJ2-7
TGTGCCAGCAGTGGTGGACAGGGGCGAAACGAGCAGTACTTC
CASSGGQGRNEQYF
>TRBD1|TRBV4-1|-|TRBJ1-4
TGCGCCAGCAGCCAAGGGGACAGTAGGGAAAAACTGTTTTTT
CASSQGDSREKLFF